Presented here are 14 T cell receptor beta chains from one specimen sequenced in a study of CD8 T cells in ankylosing spondylitis (dated by TCRdb to about 2017). The method behind the library was 5' RACE. Instrument used: Illumina HiSeq 2500. The public sequencing data were trimmed at Q25 with fastp and processed into clonotypes with MiXCR by TCRdb, which kept only in-frame beta chains. CDR3 protein sequences are deduplicated, and each keeps its most common genes and DNA. Across this sample there are some 220,000 distinct CDR3 sequences, with approximately 8.4% seen only once. The ten largest account for approximately 5% of the sample. Source material: blood, either unsorted or a sorted T cell fraction (not recorded which). These receptors were taken from a female donor with ankylosing spondylitis or in good health (not recorded which).

This clonotype has a count of ten or more. The J gene is TRBJ1-2, the V gene TRBV5-6, with D tentatively TRBD1 (5 bases). V was pared by 7 bases and J by 4 bases, with 20 bases between. This CDR3 has 15 amino acids. The germline V gene encodes CDR1 SGHDT and CDR2 YYEEEE. CDR3 sequence (DNA): TGTGCCAGCGAGGGGCCAGACGAGTTCGGCTATGGCTACACCTTC. This encodes CASEGPDEFGYGYTF.

The chain employs TRBV7-2 and TRBJ2-1, with TRBD1 matching 7 bases. Germline CDR1 reads SGHTA; CDR2 reads FQGNSA. J gave up 7 bases and V 4 bases, and 7 bases lay outside the gene matches. The length of the CDR3 is 14 residues. CDR3 amino acids: CASSSTGWANEQFF. The CDR3 coding sequence is TGTGCCAGCAGCTCGACAGGGTGGGCGAATGAGCAGTTCTTC.

This clonotype was counted many times. V gene TRBV27 combines with J gene TRBJ2-7; no clear D gene. Trimming took 5 bases from V and 0 from J, leaving 14 bases between them. Germline V gene data show CDR1 as MNHEY and CDR2 as SMNVEV (reference sequence). The CDR3 covers 15 residues. CDR3 region: CASSLDHRSSYEQYF. The CDR3 nucleotides read TGTGCCAGCAGTCTCGATCATCGGAGCTCCTACGAGCAGTACTTC.

This clonotype was picked up many times. The chain has TRBV28 and TRBJ2-1, with a tentative D call TRBD1 (5 bases). Between the trimmed V and J ends, which lost 6 bases and 4 bases, there was a span of 13 bases. The germline gives CDR1 MDHEN, CDR2 SYDVKM. This CDR3 spans 14 amino acids. As DNA, the CDR3 is TGTGCCAGCAGCTGGGGCATCGGGTACAATGAGCAGTTCTTC. Its protein is CASSWGIGYNEQFF.

This clonotype was picked up many times. The chain links TRBV9 to TRBJ2-7, with unresolved D. With 0 bases removed from V and 2 bases from J, the gap between germline ends came to 9 bases. From germline, CDR1 is SGDLS and CDR2 YYNGEE. There are 14 residues in the CDR3. The CDR3 region is CASSVADKPYEQYF. In DNA form, the CDR3 reads TGTGCCAGCAGCGTAGCTGACAAACCCTACGAGCAGTACTTC.

This clonotype was detected many times. This chain links TRBV12-3 or TRBV12-4 with TRBJ2-1, with D perhaps matching TRBD2 (6 bases). Trimming cost V 2 bases and J 7 bases, with 6 bases left between them. The CDR3 is 12 residues long. The CDR3 sequence: CASSLRGNEQFF. The CDR3 DNA reads TGTGCCAGCAGTTTACGGGGGAATGAGCAGTTCTTC.

This clonotype occurred a few times. The J gene is TRBJ1-1, the V gene TRBV30; TRBD1 is a possible D gene (5 bases). The V gene lost 4 bases and the J gene lost 5 bases, with 14 bases spanning the gap. CDR3 length equals 13 residues. The V gene's germline CDR1 is GTSNPN and CDR2 SVGIG (reference sequence). The CDR3 is CAWNDREGTEAFF. The CDR3 DNA reads TGTGCCTGGAATGACCGGGAGGGGACTGAAGCTTTCTTT.

This clonotype was seen many times. The V call is TRBV2, the J call TRBJ2-1; D might be TRBD1 (6 bases). Between the trimmed V and J ends, which lost 4 bases and 3 bases, there was a span of 13 bases. CDR3 length: 15 amino acids. In germline, CDR1 is SNHLY, CDR2 FYNNEI. CDR3 region: CASSGLGQFYNEQFF. Written as DNA, the CDR3 is TGTGCCAGCAGTGGCCTCGGACAGTTCTACAATGAGCAGTTCTTC. The variable domain in full, completed from reference TRBV2 and TRBJ2-1, reads EPEVTQTPSHQVTQMGQEVILRCVPISNHLYFYWYRQILGQKVEFLVSFYNNEISEKSEIFDDQFSVERPDGSNFTLKIRSTKLEDSAMYFCASSGLGQFYNEQFFGPGTRLTVL.

In its sample, this clonotype was seen many times. This rearrangement joins TRBV15 to TRBJ1-4, with D possibly matching TRBD1 (6 bases). The V gene lost 1 base and the J gene lost 0 bases, with 12 bases spanning the gap. The CDR3 totals 17 residues. Germline loops: CDR1 LNHNV, CDR2 YYDKDF (reference sequence). The CDR3 bases are TGTGCCACCAGCAGAGGCAAGGGGACAACAACTAATGAAAAACTGTTTTTT. Amino acid sequence: CATSRGKGTTTNEKLFF.

This clonotype has more than one count but fewer than ten. The V gene is TRBV21-1, the J gene TRBJ2-1; the table's D call, TRBD2, has no DNA check behind it. TRBV21-1 is reported as a pseudogene. The CDR3 sequence is 20 residues long. In DNA, the CDR3 is TGTGCCAGCCGCGACATTGGGACTAGCGGGAGAATGCCTAAGTGCAATGAGCAGTTCTTC. Translating gives CASRDIGTSGRMPKCNEQFF.

The chain joins TRBV30 to TRBJ1-2; no clear D. V lost 7 bases, J lost 0 bases, and 15 bases lay in between. Germline V gene sequence: CDR1 GTSNPN, CDR2 SVGIG (reference sequence). The CDR3 runs to 14 residues. CDR3 protein: CASTKDSANYGYTF. DNA for the CDR3: TGTGCCTCAACAAAGGACTCAGCTAACTATGGCTACACCTTC.

Ten or more counts support this clonotype. The chain carries TRBV5-6 and TRBJ2-7; 7 bases map to TRBD2. Germline V CDR1 and CDR2: SGHDT, YYEEEE. J gave up 0 bases and V 2 bases, and 5 bases lay outside the gene matches. The length of the CDR3 is 15 residues. CDR3 residues: CASSFGAGSSYEQYF. CDR3 sequence (DNA): TGTGCCAGCAGCTTCGGAGCGGGGAGCTCCTACGAGCAGTACTTC.

There are many counts of this clonotype. This chain uses TRBV5-6 with TRBJ1-1, with 8 bases aligning to TRBD1. Germline trimming cut 2 bases from V and 1 base from J; bases unmatched to any gene: 4. Germline lookup yields CDR1 SGHDT and CDR2 YYEEEE. CDR3 size: 15 residues. The CDR3 loop is CASSLLGQGNTEAFF. CDR3 sequence (DNA): TGTGCCAGCAGCTTACTCGGACAGGGGAACACTGAAGCTTTCTTT.

In its sample, this clonotype was seen many times. The J gene is TRBJ2-1, the V gene TRBV20-1; D could derive from TRBD1 or TRBD2 (6 bases each). V gave up 0 bases and J gave up 4 bases, with 19 bases separating them. In germline, CDR1 is DFQATT, CDR2 SNEGSKA (reference sequence). The CDR3 extends over 17 amino acids. The chain's CDR3 is CSARDLEGLGGYNEQFF. CDR3 nucleotide sequence: TGCAGTGCTAGAGATCTCGAGGGGTTAGGGGGGTACAATGAGCAGTTCTTC.